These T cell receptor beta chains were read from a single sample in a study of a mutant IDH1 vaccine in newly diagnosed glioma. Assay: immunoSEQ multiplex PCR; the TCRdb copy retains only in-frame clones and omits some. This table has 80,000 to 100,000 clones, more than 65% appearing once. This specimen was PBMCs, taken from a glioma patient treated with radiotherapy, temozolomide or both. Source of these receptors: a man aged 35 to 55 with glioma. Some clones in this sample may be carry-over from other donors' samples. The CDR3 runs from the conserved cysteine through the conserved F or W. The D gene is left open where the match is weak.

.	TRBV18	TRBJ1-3	CASSPRGEVSGNTIYF	TGTGCCAGCTCACCACGCGGGGAGGTCTCTGGAAACACCATATATTTT
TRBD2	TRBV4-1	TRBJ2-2	CASSRRSGLPNTGELFF	TGCGCCAGCAGCCGGCGATCGGGACTACCGAACACCGGGGAGCTGTTTTTT
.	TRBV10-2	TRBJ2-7	CASSRDRAGEQYF	TGCGCCAGCAGTCGCGACAGGGCGGGAGAGCAGTACTTC
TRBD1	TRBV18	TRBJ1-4	CASSLTGADEKLFF	TGTGCCAGCTCGCTGACAGGGGCGGATGAAAAACTGTTTTTT
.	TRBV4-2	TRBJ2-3	CASSRGENTDTQYF	TGTGCCAGCAGCCGTGGGGAGAACACAGATACGCAGTATTTT
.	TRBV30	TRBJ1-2	CAWSSSLDSNYGYTF	TGTGCCTGGAGTTCTAGCTTGGACAGCAACTATGGCTACACCTTC
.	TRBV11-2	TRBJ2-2	CASSRTDTGELFF	TGTGCCAGCAGCCGGACTGACACCGGGGAGCTGTTTTTT
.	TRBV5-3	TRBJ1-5	CARSLVPGIKSNQPQHF	TGTGCCAGAAGCTTGGTCCCAGGGATCAAAAGCAATCAGCCCCAGCATTTT
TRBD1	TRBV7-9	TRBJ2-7	CASRGQAFGEQYF	TGTGCCAGCAGGGGACAGGCTTTTGGAGAGCAGTACTTC
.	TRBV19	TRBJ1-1	CASSKGQPSTEAFF	TGTGCCAGTAGTAAAGGACAGCCAAGTACTGAAGCTTTCTTT
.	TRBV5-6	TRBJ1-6	CASSLVGSYNSPLHF	TGTGCCAGCAGCTTGGTCGGCTCCTATAATTCACCCCTCCACTTT
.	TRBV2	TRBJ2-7	CASSDVAPYEQYF	TGTGCCAGCAGTGATGTGGCTCCCTACGAGCAGTACTTC
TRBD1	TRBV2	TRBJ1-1	CASSPGQGKGRAFF	TGTGCCAGCAGTCCGGGACAGGGTAAGGGAAGAGCTTTCTTT
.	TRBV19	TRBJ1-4	CASNLQGLKGEKLFF	TGTGCCAGTAACCTACAGGGTCTTAAGGGTGAAAAACTGTTTTTT
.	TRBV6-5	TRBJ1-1	CASTQESNTEAFF	TGTGCCAGCACCCAGGAATCGAACACTGAAGCTTTCTTT